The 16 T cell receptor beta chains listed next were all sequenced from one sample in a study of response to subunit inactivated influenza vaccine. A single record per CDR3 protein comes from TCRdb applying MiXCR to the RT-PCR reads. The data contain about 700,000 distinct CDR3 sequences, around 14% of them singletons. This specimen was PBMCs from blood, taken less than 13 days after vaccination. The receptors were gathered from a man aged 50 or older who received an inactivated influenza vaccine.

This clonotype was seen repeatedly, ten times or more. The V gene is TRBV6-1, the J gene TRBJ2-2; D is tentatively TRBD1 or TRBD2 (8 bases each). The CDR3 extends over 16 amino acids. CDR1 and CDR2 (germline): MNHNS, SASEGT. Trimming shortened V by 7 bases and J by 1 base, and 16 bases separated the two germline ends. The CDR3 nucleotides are TGTGCCAGCATCTTTAGCGGGACAGGGAACACCGGGGAGCTGTTTTTT. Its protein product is CASIFSGTGNTGELFF.

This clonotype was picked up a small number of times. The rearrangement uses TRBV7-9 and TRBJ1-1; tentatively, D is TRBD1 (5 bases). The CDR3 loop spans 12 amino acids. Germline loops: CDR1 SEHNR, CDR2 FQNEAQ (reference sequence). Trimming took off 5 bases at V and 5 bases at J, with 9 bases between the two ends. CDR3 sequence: CASSREGTEAFF. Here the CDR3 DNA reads TGTGCCAGCAGCAGGGAGGGGACTGAAGCTTTCTTT.

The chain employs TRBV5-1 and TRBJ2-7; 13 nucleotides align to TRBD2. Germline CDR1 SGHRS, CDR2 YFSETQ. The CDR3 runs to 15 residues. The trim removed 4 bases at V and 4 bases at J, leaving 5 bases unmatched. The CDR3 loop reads CASSPGLAGDYEQYF. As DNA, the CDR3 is TGCGCCAGCAGCCCTGGACTAGCGGGAGATTACGAGCAGTACTTC.

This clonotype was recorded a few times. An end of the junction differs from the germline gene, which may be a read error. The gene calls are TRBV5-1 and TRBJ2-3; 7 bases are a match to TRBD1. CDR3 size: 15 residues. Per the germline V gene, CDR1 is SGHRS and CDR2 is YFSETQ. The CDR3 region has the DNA TGCGCCAGCAGGTTGGGACAGATAAGCCCAGATACGCAGTATTTT. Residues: CASRLGQISPDTQYF.

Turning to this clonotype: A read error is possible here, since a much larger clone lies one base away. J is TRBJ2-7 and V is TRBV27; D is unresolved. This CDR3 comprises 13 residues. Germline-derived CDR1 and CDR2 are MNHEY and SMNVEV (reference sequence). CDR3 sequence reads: CTSSLSRSYEQYF. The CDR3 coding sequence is TGTACCAGCAGTTTATCGCGGTCTTACGAGCAGTACTTC.

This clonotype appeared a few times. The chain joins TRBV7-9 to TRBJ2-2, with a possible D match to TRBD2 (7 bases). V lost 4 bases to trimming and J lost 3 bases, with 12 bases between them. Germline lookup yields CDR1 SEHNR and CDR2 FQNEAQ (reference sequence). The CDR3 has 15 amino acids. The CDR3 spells CASSSGGDYTGELFF. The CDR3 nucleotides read TGTGCCAGCAGCTCGGGGGGCGATTACACCGGGGAGCTGTTTTTT.

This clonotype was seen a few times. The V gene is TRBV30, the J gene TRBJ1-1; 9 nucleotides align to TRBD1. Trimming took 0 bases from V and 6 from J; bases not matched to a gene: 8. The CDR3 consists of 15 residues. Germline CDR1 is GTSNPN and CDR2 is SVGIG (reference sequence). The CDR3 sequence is CAWSVQTGGQAEAFF. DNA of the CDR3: TGTGCCTGGAGTGTGCAAACAGGGGGCCAGGCTGAAGCTTTCTTT.

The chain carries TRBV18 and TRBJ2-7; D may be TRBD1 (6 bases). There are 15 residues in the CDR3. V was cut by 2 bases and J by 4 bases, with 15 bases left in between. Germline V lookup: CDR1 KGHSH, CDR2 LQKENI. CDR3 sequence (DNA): TGTGCCAGCTCACCAACAGGGATCTCGCAGTACGAGCAGTACTTC. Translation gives CASSPTGISQYEQYF. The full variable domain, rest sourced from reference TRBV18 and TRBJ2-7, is NAGVMQNPRHLVRRRGQEARLRCSPMKGHSHVYWYRQLPEEGLKFMVYLQKENIIDESGMPKERFSAEFPKEGPSILRIQQVVRGDSAAYFCASSPTGISQYEQYFGPGTRLTVT.

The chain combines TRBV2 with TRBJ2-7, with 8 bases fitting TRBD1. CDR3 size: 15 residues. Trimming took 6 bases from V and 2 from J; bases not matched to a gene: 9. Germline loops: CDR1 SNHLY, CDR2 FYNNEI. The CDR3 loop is CASREYETGAYEQYF. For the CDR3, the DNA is TGTGCCAGCAGGGAGTATGAGACAGGGGCCTACGAGCAGTACTTC. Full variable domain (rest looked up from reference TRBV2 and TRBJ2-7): EPEVTQTPSHQVTQMGQEVILRCVPISNHLYFYWYRQILGQKVEFLVSFYNNEISEKSEIFDDQFSVERPDGSNFTLKIRSTKLEDSAMYFCASREYETGAYEQYFGPGTRLTVT.

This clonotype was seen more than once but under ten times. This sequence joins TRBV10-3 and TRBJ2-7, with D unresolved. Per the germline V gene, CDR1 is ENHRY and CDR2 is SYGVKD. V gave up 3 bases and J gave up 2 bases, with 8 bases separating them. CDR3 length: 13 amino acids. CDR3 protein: CAISDLDTYEQYF. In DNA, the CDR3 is TGTGCCATCAGTGATCTTGATACCTACGAGCAGTACTTC.

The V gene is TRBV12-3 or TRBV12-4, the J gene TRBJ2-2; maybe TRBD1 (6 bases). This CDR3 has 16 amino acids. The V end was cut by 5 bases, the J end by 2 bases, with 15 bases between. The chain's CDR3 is CASSDPGTLNTGELFF. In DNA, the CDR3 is TGTGCCAGCAGTGATCCCGGGACACTTAACACCGGGGAGCTGTTTTTT.

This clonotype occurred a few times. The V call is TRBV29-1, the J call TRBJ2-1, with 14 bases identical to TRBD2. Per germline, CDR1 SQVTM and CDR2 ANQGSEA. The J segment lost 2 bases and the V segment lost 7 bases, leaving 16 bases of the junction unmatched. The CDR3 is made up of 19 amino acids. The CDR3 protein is CSAKIPGLAGVSAYNEQFF. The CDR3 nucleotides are TGCAGCGCCAAAATTCCGGGACTAGCGGGGGTCTCAGCCTACAATGAGCAGTTCTTC.

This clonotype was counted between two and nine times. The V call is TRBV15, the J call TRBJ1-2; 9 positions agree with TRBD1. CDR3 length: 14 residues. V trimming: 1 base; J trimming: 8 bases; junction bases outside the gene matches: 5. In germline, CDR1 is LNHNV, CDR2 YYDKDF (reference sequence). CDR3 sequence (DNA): TGTGCCACCAGCAGAGGGACAGGGGTTTCAGGCTACACCTTC. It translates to CATSRGTGVSGYTF.

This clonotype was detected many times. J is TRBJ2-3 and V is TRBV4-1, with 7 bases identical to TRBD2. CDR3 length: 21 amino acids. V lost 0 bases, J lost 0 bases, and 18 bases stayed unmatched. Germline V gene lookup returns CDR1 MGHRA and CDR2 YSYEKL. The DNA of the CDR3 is TGCGCCAGCAGCCAAGAGGTGAGGTGGGGCAGCGGGGCCCCTAGCACAGATACGCAGTATTTT. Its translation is CASSQEVRWGSGAPSTDTQYF.

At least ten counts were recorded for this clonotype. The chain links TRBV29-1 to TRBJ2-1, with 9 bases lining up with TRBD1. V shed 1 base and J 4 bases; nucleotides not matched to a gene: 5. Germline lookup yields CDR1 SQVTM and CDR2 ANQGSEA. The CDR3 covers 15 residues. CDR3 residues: CSVEGRDRVYNEQFF. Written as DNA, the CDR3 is TGCAGCGTTGAAGGCCGGGACAGGGTATACAATGAGCAGTTCTTC.

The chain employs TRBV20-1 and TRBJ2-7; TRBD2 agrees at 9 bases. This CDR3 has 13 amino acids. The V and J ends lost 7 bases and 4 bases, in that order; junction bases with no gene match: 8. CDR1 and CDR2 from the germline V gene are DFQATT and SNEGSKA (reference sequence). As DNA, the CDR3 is TGCAGTGTTTTAACTAGCGGGTCTTACGAGCAGTACTTC. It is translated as CSVLTSGSYEQYF.